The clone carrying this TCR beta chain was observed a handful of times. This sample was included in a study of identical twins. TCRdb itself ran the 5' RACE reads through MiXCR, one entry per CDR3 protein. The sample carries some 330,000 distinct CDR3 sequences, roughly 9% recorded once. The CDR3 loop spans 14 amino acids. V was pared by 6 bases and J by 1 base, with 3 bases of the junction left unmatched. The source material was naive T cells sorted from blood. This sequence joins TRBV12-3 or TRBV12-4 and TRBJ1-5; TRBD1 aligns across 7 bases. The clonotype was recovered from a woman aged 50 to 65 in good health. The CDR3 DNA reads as TGTGCCAGCAGCTGGGACAGCAGCAATCAGCCCCAGCATTTT. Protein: CASSWDSSNQPQHF.